This T cell receptor (beta chain) emerged from a study of T cells in Graves' hyperthyroidism and ophthalmopathy. There were TCR beta CDR3 regions amplified from RNA transcripts. The HTBI primer set drove a first-round RT-PCR of the TCR CDR3. TCRdb reprocessed the multiplex PCR reads via MiXCR and lists one record per CDR3 protein. The sample includes more than 150,000 distinct CDR3 sequences, approximately 15% seen only once; the top ten take 25% to 35%. Graves' hyperthyroidism was deemed stable absent ophthalmopathy progression within 18 months. The authors took PBMCs from roughly 9.5 ml fresh peripheral blood. Trimming took 0 bases from V and 0 from J, leaving 8 bases between them. The CDR3 spans 16 residues. Germline loops: CDR1 LGHNA, CDR2 YSLEER.

The sample was blood. This receptor was identified in a woman aged 50 to 60 with Graves' hyperthyroidism. This chain links TRBV4-3 with TRBJ1-4; D is undetermined. The CDR3 DNA reads TGCGCCAGCAGCCAAGATTACAAGACAACTAATGAAAAACTGTTTTTT. Its protein product is CASSQDYKTTNEKLFF.